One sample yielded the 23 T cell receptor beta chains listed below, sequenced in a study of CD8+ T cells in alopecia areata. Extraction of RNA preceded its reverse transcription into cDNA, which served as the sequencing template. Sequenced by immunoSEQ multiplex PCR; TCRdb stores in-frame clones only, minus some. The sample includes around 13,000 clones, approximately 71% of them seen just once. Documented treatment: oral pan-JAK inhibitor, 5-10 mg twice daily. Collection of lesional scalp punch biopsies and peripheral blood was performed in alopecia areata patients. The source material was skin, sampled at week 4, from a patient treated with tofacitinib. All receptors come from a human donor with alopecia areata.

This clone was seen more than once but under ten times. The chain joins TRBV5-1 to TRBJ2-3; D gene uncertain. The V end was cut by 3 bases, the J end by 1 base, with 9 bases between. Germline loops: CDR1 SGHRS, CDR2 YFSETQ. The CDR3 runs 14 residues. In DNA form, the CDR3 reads TGCGCCAGCAGCTCTACCCTTGGCACAGATACGCAGTATTTT. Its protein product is CASSSTLGTDTQYF.

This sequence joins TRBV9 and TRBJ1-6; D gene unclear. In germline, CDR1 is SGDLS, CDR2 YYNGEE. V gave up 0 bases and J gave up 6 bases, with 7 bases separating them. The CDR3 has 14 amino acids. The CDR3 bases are TGTGCCAGCAGCGTAGGTACCCTTAATTCACCCCTCCACTTT. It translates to CASSVGTLNSPLHF.

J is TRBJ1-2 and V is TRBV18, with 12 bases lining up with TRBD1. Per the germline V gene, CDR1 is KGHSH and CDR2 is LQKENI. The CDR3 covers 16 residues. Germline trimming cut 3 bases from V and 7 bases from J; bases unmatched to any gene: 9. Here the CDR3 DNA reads TGTGCCAGCTCACCGACTCCGGGACAGGGGGCAAGTGGCTACACCTTC. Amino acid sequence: CASSPTPGQGASGYTF.

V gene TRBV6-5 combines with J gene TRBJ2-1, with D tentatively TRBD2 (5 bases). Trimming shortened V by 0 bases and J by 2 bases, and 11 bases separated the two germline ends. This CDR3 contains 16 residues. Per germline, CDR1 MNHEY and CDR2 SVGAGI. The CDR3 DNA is TGTGCCAGCAGTTACTCGCGGACTTGGGCCTACAATGAGCAGTTCTTC. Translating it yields CASSYSRTWAYNEQFF.

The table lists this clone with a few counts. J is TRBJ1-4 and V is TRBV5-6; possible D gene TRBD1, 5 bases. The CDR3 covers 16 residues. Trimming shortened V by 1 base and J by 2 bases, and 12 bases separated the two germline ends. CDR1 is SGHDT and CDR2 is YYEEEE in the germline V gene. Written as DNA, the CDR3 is TGTGCCAGCAGCTTGAGAAGCCGGGACACTAATGAAAAACTGTTTTTT. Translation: CASSLRSRDTNEKLFF.

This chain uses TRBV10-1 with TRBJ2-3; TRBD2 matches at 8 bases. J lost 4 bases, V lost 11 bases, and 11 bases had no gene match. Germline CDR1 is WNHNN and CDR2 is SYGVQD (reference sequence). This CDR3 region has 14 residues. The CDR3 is CASRGLDRPDTQYF. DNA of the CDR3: TGCGCCTCCAGGGGACTAGACCGCCCAGATACGCAGTATTTT.

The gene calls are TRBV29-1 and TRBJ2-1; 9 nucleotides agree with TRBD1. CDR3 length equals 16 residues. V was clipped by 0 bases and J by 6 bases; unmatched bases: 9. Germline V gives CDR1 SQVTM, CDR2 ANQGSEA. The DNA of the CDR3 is TGCAGCGTTGAAGATCTGGACAGGGGCAAAGCCAATGAGCAGTTCTTC. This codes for CSVEDLDRGKANEQFF.

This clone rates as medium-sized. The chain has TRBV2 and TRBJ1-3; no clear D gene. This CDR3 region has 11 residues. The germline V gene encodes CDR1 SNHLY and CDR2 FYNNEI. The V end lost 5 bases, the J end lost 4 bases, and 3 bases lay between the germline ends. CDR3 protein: CASSRGNTIYF. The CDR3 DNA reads TGTGCCAGCAGTCGGGGAAACACCATATATTTT.

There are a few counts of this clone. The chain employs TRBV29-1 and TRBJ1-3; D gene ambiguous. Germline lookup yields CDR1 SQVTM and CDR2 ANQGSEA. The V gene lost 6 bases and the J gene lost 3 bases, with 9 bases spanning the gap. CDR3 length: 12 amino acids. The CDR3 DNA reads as TGCAGCGTCCGCGCGGTTGGAAACACCATATATTTT. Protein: CSVRAVGNTIYF.

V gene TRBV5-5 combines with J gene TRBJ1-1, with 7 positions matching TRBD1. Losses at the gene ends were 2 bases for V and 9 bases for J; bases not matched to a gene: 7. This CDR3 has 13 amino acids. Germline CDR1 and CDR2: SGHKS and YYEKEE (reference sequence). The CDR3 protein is CASSLEKDRKAFF. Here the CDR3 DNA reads TGTGCCAGCAGCTTAGAAAAGGACAGGAAAGCTTTCTTT.

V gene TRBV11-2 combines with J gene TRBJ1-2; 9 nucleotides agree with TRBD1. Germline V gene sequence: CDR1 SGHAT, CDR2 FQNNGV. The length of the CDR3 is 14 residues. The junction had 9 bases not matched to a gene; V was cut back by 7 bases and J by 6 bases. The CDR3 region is CASTDDRGWDGYTF. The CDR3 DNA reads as TGTGCCAGCACCGACGACAGGGGGTGGGATGGCTACACCTTC.

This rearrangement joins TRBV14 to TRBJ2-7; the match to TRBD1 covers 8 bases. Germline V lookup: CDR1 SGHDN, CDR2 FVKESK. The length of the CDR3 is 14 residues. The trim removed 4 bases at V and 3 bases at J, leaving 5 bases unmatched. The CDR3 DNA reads TGTGCCAGCAGCCGCCGGGACAGGAGCTACGAGCAGTACTTC. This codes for CASSRRDRSYEQYF.

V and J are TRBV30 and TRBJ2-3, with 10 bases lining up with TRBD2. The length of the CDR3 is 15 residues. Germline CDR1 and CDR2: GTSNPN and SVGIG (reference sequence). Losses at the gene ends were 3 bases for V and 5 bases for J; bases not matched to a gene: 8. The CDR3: CAWSVAGGSRDTQYF. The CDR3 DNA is TGTGCCTGGAGCGTAGCGGGGGGTTCTCGAGATACGCAGTATTTT.

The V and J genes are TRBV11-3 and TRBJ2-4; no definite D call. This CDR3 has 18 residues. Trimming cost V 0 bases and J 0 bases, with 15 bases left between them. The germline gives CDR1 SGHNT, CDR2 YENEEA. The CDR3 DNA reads TGTGCCAGCAGCTTAGATCAGGCCGGCTCCATAGCCAAAAACATTCAGTACTTC. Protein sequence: CASSLDQAGSIAKNIQYF.

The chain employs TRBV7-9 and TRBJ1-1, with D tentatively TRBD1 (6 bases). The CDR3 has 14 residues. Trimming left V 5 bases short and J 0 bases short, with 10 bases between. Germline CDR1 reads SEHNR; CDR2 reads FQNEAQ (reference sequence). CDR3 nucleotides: TGTGCCAGCAGCCCACGGACAGTGAACACTGAAGCTTTCTTT. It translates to CASSPRTVNTEAFF.

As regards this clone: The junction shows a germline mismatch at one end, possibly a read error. The CDR3 spells CASSFGSEYEQYF. The CDR3 bases are TGTGCTAGCAGCTTTGGCTCGGAGTACGAGCAGTACTTC. The chain links TRBV7-7 to TRBJ2-7, with D hard to call. The V gene's germline CDR1 is SSHAT and CDR2 FNYEAQ (reference sequence). The CDR3 is 13 amino acids.

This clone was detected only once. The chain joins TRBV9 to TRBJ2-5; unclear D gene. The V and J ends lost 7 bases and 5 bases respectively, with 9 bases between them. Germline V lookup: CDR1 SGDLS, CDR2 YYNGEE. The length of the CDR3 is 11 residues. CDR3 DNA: TGTGCCAGCGGTTCTCGGGAGACCCAGTACTTC. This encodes CASGSRETQYF.

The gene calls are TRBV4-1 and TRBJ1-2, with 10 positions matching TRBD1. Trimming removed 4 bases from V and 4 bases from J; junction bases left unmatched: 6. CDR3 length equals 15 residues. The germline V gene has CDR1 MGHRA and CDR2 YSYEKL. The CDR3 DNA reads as TGCGCCAGCAGCCCGGGACAGGGGATCCGCTATGGCTACACCTTC. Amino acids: CASSPGQGIRYGYTF.

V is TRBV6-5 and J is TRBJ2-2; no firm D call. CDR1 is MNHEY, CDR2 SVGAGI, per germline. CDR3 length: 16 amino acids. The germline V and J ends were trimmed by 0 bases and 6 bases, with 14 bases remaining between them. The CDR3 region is CASSYSILTAPGELFF. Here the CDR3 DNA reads TGTGCCAGCAGTTACTCAATCTTAACCGCCCCCGGGGAGCTGTTTTTT.

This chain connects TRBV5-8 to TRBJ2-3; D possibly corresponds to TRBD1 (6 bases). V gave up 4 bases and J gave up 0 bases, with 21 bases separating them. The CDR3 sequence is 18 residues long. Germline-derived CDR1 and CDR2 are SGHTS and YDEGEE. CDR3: CASSDLRGMGRSTDTQYF. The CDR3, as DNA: TGTGCCAGCAGCGACCTGAGGGGGATGGGACGCAGCACAGATACGCAGTATTTT.

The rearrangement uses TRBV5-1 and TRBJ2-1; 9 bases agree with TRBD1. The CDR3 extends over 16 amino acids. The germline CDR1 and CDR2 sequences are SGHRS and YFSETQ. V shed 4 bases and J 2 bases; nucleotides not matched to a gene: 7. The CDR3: CASSAGQGFTYNEQFF. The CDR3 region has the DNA TGCGCCAGCAGCGCGGGACAGGGTTTTACCTACAATGAGCAGTTCTTC.

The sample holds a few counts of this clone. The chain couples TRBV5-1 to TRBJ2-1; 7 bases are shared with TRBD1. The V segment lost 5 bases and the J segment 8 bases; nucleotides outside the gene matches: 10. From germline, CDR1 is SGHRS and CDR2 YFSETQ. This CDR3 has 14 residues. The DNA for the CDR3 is TGCGCCAGCAGAGAACAGGGGCGCGGCGATGAGCAGTTCTTC. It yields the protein CASREQGRGDEQFF.

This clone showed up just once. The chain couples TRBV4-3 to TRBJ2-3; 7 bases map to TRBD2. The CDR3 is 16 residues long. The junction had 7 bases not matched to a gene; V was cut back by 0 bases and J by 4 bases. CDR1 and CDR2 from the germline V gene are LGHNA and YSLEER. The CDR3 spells CASSQEAGRMADTQYF. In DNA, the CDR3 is TGCGCCAGCAGCCAAGAAGCGGGACGTATGGCAGATACGCAGTATTTT.